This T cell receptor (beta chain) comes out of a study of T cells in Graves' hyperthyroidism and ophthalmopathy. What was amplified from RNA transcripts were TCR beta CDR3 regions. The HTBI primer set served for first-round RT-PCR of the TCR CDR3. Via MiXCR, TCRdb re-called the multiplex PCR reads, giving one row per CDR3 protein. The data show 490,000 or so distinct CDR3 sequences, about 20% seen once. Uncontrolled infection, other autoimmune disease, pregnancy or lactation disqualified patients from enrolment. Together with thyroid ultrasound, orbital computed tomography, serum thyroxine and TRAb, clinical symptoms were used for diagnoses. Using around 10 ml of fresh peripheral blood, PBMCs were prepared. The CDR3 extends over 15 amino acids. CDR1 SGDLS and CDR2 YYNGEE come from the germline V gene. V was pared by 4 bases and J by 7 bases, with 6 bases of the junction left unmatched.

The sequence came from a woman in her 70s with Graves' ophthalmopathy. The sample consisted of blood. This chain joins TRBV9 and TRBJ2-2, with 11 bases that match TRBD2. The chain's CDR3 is CASSPTGTSGGELFF. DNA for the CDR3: TGTGCCAGCAGCCCCACCGGGACTAGCGGCGGGGAGCTGTTTTTT.